This TCR beta chain was identified in a study of shared clonotypes between healthy human individuals. As for the study in general: The people who gave samples were two women and a few men aged 18 to 49. CD8 memory received one plate per donor, CD8 naive two, CD4 memory three and CD4 naive three.

Here immunoSEQ multiplex PCR was the method, and the copy in TCRdb shows in-frame clones only, minus some. Of some 2 million clones listed, roughly 94% are singletons. Worth noting for this clone: Its antigen is currently unknown.

This CDR3 contains 14 residues. CDR1 and CDR2 (germline): MDHEN, SYDVKM. Trimming removed 6 bases from V and 5 bases from J; junction bases left unmatched: 5. Only CD45RO-negative cells positively selected for CCR7 counted as naive CD8 cells, so terminally differentiated effector memory CD45RA+ cells were excluded. The study's findings and limits: Between four donors, naive CD4 clonotypes were shared at a level of about 5.3%. How much donors shared clonotypes was expected to be affected by sequencing depth.

J is TRBJ2-1 and V is TRBV28, with TRBD2 matching over 9 bases. This sequence originates from a man between 18 and 35 years old in good health. The sample comprised naive CD8+ T cells sorted from blood. Written as DNA, the CDR3 is TGTGCCAGCAGGGTTGCGGGGGGGGACAATGAGCAGTTCTTC. This codes for CASRVAGGDNEQFF.